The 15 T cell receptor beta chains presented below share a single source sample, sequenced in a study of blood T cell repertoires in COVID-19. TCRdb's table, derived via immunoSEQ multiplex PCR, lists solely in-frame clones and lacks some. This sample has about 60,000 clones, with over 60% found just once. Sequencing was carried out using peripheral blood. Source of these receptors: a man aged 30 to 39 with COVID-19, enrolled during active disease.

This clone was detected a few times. CDR3 in amino acids: CASSPYWTGEVQPQHF. In DNA form, the CDR3 reads TGTGCCAGCAGCCCTTATTGGACAGGGGAGGTTCAGCCCCAGCATTTT. The chain uses TRBV11-2 and TRBJ1-5, with TRBD1 matching 9 bases. V was pared by 5 bases and J by 6 bases, with 11 bases of the junction left unmatched. The CDR3 covers 16 residues. The germline CDR1 and CDR2 sequences are SGHAT and FQNNGV.

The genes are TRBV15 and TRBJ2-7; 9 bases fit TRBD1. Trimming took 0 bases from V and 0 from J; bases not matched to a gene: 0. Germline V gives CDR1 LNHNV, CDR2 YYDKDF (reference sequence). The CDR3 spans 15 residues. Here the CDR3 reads CATSRETGGSYEQYF. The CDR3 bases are TGTGCCACCAGCAGAGAGACAGGGGGCTCCTACGAGCAGTACTTC.

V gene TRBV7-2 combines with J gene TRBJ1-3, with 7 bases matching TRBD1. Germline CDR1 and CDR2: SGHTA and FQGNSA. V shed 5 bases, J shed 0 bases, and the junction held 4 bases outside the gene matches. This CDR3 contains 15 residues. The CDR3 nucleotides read TGTGCCAGCAGCAGAACAGGGGACTCTGGAAACACCATATATTTT. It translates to CASSRTGDSGNTIYF.

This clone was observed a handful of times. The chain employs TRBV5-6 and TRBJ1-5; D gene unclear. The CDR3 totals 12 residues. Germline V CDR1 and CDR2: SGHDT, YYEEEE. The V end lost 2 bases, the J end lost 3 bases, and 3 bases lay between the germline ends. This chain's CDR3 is CASSFHNQPQHF. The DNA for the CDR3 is TGTGCCAGCAGCTTCCACAATCAGCCCCAGCATTTT.

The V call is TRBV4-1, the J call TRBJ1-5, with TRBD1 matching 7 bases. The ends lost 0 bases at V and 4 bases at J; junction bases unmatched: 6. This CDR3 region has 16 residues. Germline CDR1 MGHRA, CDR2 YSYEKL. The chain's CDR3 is CASSQDGRGWNQPQHF. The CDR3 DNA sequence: TGCGCCAGCAGCCAAGATGGCAGGGGGTGGAATCAGCCCCAGCATTTT.

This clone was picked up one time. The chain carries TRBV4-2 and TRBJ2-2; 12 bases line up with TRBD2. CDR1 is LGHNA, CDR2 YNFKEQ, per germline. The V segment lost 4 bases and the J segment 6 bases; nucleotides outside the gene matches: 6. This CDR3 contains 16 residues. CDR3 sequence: CASSPTSGSRAGELFF. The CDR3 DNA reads TGTGCCAGCAGCCCGACTAGCGGGAGTCGGGCCGGGGAGCTGTTTTTT.

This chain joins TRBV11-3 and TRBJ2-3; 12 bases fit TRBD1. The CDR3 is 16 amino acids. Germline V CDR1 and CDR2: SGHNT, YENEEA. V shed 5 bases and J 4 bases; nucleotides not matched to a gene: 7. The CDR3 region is CASSTSGTGGPDTQYF. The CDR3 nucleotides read TGTGCCAGCAGCACTTCCGGGACAGGGGGCCCAGATACGCAGTATTTT.

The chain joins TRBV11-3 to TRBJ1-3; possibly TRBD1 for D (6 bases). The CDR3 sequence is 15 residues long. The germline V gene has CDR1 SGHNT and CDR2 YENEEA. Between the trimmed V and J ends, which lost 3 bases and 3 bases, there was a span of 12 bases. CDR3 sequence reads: CASSFAGGVGNTIYF. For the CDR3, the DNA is TGTGCCAGCAGCTTCGCGGGGGGCGTTGGAAACACCATATATTTT.

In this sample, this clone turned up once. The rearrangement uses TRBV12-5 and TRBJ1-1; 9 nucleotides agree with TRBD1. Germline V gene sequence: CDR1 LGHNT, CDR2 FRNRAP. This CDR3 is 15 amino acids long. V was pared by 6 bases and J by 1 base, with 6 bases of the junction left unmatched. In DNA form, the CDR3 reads TGTGCTAGTGGATCAGGACAGGGGAGGAACACTGAAGCTTTCTTT. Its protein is CASGSGQGRNTEAFF.

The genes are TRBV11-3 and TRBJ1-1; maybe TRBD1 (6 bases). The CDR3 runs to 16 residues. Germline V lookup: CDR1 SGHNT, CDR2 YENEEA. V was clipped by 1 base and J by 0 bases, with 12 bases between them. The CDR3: CASSLGGGPMNTEAFF. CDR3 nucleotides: TGTGCCAGCAGCTTAGGGGGGGGCCCCATGAACACTGAAGCTTTCTTT.

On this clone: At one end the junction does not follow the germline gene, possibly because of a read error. CDR3 sequence: CARSGGGVYGYTF. As DNA, the CDR3 is TGCGCCCGCAGCGGGGGGGGCGTCTATGGCTACACCTTC. The V call is TRBV5-1, the J call TRBJ1-2, with a possible D match to TRBD1 (6 bases). This CDR3 comprises 13 residues. Germline assignment: CDR1 SGHRS and CDR2 YFSETQ.

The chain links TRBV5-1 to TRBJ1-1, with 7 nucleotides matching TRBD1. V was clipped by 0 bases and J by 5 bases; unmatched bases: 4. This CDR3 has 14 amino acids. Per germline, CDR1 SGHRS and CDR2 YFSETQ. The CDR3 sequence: CASSLGQGSTEAFF. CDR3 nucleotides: TGCGCCAGCAGCTTGGGACAGGGAAGTACTGAAGCTTTCTTT.

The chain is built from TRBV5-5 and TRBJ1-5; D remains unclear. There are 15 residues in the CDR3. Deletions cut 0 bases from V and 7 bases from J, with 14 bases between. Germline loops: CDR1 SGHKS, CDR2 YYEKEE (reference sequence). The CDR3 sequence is CASSLAASLRQPQHF. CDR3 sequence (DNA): TGTGCCAGCAGCTTGGCCGCGAGCCTGCGGCAGCCCCAGCATTTT.

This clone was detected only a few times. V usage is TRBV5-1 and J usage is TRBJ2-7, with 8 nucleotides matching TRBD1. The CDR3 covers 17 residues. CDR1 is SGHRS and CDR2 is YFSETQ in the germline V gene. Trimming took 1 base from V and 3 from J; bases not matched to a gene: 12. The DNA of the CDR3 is TGCGCCAGCAGCTTGAGGCCTGCGACAGGGGCGGACTACGAGCAGTACTTC. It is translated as CASSLRPATGADYEQYF.

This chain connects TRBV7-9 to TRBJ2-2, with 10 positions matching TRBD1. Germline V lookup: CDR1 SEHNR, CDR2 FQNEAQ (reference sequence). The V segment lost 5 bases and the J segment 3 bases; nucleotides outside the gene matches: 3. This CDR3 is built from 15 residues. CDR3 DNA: TGTGCCAGCAGCCCCGGGACAGGGGACACCGGGGAGCTGTTTTTT. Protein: CASSPGTGDTGELFF.